This T cell receptor (beta chain) was retrieved from a study of cytomegalovirus exposure and HLA in healthy donors. The study, taken as a whole, reports: Association with HLA alleles at 0.05 false discovery rate was found for 16,951 TCR beta sequences in a later analysis. In a later analysis, HLA-associated TCR beta chains were more clonally expanded than equally common others.

This PCR relied on a set of 60 Vbeta primers and 13 Jbeta primers. The protocol was immunoSEQ multiplex PCR, while the TCRdb copy is restricted to in-frame clones and leaves out a portion. The sample records about 55,000 clones, roughly 74% being singletons. On this clone itself: The antigen is not known.

This receptor was taken from a female donor in good health and CMV-seronegative. The sequenced sample consisted of PBMCs.

The CDR3 nucleotides are TGTGCCAGCAGACCCGGGGAGGATATCTTCGGTGGAAACACCATATATTTT. Protein: CASRPGEDIFGGNTIYF. This chain joins TRBV13 and TRBJ1-3, with D unresolved. This CDR3 has 17 residues. Germline V gene sequence: CDR1 PRHDT, CDR2 FYEKMQ (reference sequence). The V end lost 6 bases, the J end lost 3 bases, and 21 bases lay between the germline ends.